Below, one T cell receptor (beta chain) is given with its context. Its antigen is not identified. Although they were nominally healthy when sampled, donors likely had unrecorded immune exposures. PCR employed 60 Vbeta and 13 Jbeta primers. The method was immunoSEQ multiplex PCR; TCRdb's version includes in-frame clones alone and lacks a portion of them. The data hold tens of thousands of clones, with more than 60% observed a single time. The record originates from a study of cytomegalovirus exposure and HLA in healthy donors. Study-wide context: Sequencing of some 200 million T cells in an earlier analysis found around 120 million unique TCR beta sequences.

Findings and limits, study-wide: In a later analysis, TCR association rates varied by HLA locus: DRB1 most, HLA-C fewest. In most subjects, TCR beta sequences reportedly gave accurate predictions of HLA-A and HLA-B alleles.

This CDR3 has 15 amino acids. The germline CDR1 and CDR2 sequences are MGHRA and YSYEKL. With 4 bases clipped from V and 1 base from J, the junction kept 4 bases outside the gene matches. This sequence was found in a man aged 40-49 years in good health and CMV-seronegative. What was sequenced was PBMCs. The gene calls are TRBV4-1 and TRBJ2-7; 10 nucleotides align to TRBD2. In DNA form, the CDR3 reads TGCGCCAGCAGCCCGACACTAGCGGGGTCCTACGAGCAGTACTTC. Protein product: CASSPTLAGSYEQYF.